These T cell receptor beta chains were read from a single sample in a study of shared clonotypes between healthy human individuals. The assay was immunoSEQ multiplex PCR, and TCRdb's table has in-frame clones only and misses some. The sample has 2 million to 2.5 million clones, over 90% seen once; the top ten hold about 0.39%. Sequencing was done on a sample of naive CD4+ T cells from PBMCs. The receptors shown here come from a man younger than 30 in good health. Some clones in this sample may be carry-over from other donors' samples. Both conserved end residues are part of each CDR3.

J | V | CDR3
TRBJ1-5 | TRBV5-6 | CASSGVGSQPQHF
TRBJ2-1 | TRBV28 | CASSFWWTGNEQFF
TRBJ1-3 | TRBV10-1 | CASSRDGNSGNTIYF
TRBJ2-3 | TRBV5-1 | CASSLGGRTSDTQYF
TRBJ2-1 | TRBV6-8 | CASSKNEQFF
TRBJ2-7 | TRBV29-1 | CSVADRGYEQYF
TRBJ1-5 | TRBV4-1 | CASSQDPTGRSNQPQHF
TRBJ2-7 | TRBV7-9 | CASSSPYGRGSYEQYF
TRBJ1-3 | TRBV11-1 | CASSNLDRYSGNTIYF
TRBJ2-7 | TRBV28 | CASSLLGRAYEQYF
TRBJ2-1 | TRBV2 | CASSRQGLITYNEQFF
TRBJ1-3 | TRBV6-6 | CASTGRVPGNTIYF
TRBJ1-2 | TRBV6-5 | CASRERRAGGYTF
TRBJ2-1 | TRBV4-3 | CASSPLAGDREFF
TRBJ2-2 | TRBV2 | CASSDRGRELFF
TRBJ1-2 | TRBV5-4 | CASKPSRGYYGYTF
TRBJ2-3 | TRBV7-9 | CASSPTGTSGTDTQYF
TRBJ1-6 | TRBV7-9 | CASSLFGTGASSPLHF
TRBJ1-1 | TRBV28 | CASEGMNTEAFF
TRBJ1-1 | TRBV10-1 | CASSSYRAGTEAFF
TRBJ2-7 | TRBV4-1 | CASSQDRSASGTPYEQYF
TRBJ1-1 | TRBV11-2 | CASSLSFTGNTEAFF
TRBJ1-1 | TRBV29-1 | CSSKGGRTNTEAFF
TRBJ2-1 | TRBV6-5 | CASTSGSWGRNEQFF
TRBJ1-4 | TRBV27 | CASSSDRGAEKLFF
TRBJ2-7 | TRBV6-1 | CASSEEVLGGQGAKYEQYF
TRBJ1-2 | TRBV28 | CASSGVRGRGYTF
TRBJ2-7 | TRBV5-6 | CASSFSSGVYEQYF
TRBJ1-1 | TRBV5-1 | CASSLAWRTEAFF
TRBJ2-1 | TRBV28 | CASSTRRVLAGRNEQFF
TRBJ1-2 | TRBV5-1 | CASSLEGQGNGYTF
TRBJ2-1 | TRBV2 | CASLRTGEYNEQFF
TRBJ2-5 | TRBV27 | CASSTLTGREETQYF
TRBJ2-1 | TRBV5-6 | CASSPWERELFEQFF
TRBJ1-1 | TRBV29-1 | CSVDVQTNTEAFF
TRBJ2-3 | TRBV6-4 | CASSVSSRVSTDTQYF